This T cell receptor beta chain comes out of a study of blood T cells in healthy people across ages (dated by TCRdb to between 2015 and 2016). Regarding the complete study: In model experiments, roughly one uniquely barcoded TCR beta cDNA molecule per two T cells was captured by template switching. The study measured age-related changes in TCR beta repertoire diversity using deep sequencing normalized with unique cDNA molecular identifiers. The study analyzed two additional independent replicas of 1 million unique cDNA reads from the same blood draw for two donors, one aged 18 to 29 and one aged 80 or older. Donors of different ages were randomly distributed across sequencing lanes to avoid experimental bias. Donors were grouped into four age groups: young (average roughly 15 years), middle-aged (39), aged (about 59) and long-lived (about 82).

What the research found in general, with its limitations: Observed TCR beta diversity per million T cells fell roughly linearly with age, and a significant reduction was already apparent by age roughly 40. Compared with the aged group, the long-lived group had more naive CD4+ T cells, fewer expanded clones and increased TCR diversity, suggesting age selection. The percentage of naive T cells measured by flow cytometry correlated strongly with observed TCR beta diversity. Total diversity estimates from one million sequenced T cells were considered lower bounds and underestimates. Bulk unsorted PBMC profiling prevented conclusive comparison of naive and antigen-experienced compartments. The CMV infection status of donors was not known, potentially confounding age-related changes in expanded clonotypes.

Library preparation employed 5' RACE. Data came from an Illumina HiSeq 2500. A second PCR of roughly 6 to 11 cycles was run with a J-beta primer mix and a sample-barcoded 5' primer. Each TCR beta cDNA molecule received a unique molecular identifier from a template-switch 5' adaptor carrying 12 random nucleotides. Each sample yielded at least 3 million CDR3-containing paired-end reads. First-strand cDNA synthesis was performed from all RNA using the Mint cDNA synthesis kit, with priming by a TRBC-specific oligonucleotide. Following uracil-DNA glycosylase treatment, a first 18-cycle PCR with universal primers M1SS and BC2_uni_R was performed on all cDNA. The authors processed their data as follows. Each sample was normalized by randomly selecting 1 million high-quality reads, each carrying a distinct molecular identifier. Reads sharing molecular identifiers were discarded rather than binned into consensus sequences. MiTCR, set to a Q25 quality threshold and the strictest error-elimination algorithm, was used for CDR3 identification, clonotype clustering and error correction. A nonparametric unseen species model using Euler transformation provided a lower-bound estimate of total TCR beta diversity. TCRdb reworked the public reads: Q25 trimming with fastp, MiXCR clone assembly, productive beta chains retained. Each entry merges the rows of one CDR3 protein and shows their most common DNA and genes. The V and J calls and clone size come from TCRdb's table, not from the authors' own analysis. Recorded for this sample are hundreds of thousands of distinct CDR3 sequences; about 30% of them occurred a single time. The top ten hold 15% to 20% of the sample.

The donors were roughly 39 Caucasian individuals from Russia, aged roughly 6 to 100 years, who were systemically healthy. Roughly 9 milliliters of peripheral blood were drawn from each donor into EDTA-treated Vacutainer tubes. Ficoll-Paque density-gradient centrifugation was used to isolate PBMCs, with at least 6.5 million per sample. Trizol reagent was used to extract total RNA from the PBMCs, yielding at least 5 micrograms per sample. Naive CD45RAhigh/CD27high T cell percentages were measured by flow cytometry on a PBMC aliquot from every donor. This clonotype appeared many times. Its binding antigen is unknown. Base qualities are not at hand, and no much larger clone is one base apart. Sequences MNHNY (CDR1) and SVGAGI (CDR2) are obtained from the germline V gene (reference sequence). V was cut back by 8 bases and J by 0 bases, leaving a gap of 6 bases between them. From cysteine to phenylalanine, the CDR3 is 12 amino acids long. Just CDR3 DNA is preserved here, 36 bases in frame from base 1.

The sequence is built from TRBV6-6 and TRBJ2-3; TRBD1 is a weak D gene call, 5 bases matching. The clonotype was recovered from a woman of 80 years or more in good health. Material for sequencing was blood. This receptor has the CDR3 CASGASTDTQYF. The DNA sequence is given as TGTGCCAGCGGGGCTAGCACAGATACGCAGTATTTT.